This T cell receptor beta chain is drawn from a study of OX40 agonist ivuxolimab in advanced cancers. On the study more broadly: A male proportion of about 84% was recorded, with mean age 60 years and range about 20 to 79. Two cutaneous melanoma patients and one hepatocellular carcinoma patient, three in all, had partial responses.

Autoimmune disease history or systemic immunosuppression was exclusionary. The V and J ends lost 5 bases and 1 base respectively, with 11 bases between them. The germline gives CDR1 MGHDK, CDR2 SYGVNS. This CDR3 spans 14 amino acids. The table came from immunoSEQ multiplex PCR; TCRdb's copy has only in-frame clones and leaves some out. Found here are 55,000 to 70,000 clones, 83% of them singletons; the top ten hold roughly 3.3%. The sequenced sample was CD4+ or CD8+ T cells sorted from blood, obtained in a trial of the OX40 agonist ivuxolimab. The chain has TRBV25-1 and TRBJ1-1, with D uncertain. The sequence derives from an adult with an advanced solid tumor such as melanoma, head and neck, liver or kidney cancer. The CDR3 DNA is TGTGCCAGCAGTAAATCTGGCGCGAACACTGAAGCTTTCTTT. Its protein product is CASSKSGANTEAFF.